This T cell receptor beta chain was found in a study of T-cell memory formation after mild COVID-19. This CDR3 region has 15 residues. CDR1 and CDR2 from the germline V gene are DFQATT and SNEGSKA (reference sequence). V lost 5 bases and J lost 7; bases outside the gene matches: 13. One entry per CDR3 protein results from TCRdb running MiXCR on the 5' RACE reads. Among 550,000 to 700,000 distinct CDR3 sequences listed, about a sixth were seen once. The sequenced material came from PBMCs or a T cell subset sorted from them (not recorded which). The source is an adult woman who had mild COVID-19 (a few samples of this study predate the infection). Cell type and time point are not known. The chain employs TRBV20-1 and TRBJ2-5; 10 nucleotides agree with TRBD2. The CDR3 spells CSASRGAGGPATQYF. CDR3 in DNA: TGCAGTGCTTCCCGTGGAGCGGGAGGGCCTGCGACCCAGTACTTC.